These T cell receptor beta chains were read from a single sample in a study of OX40 agonist ivuxolimab in advanced cancers. Sequenced by immunoSEQ multiplex PCR; TCRdb stores in-frame clones only, minus some. In the table there are roughly 30,000 clones, around 90% of which are singletons. The source was CD4+ or CD8+ T cells sorted from blood, collected in a trial of the OX40 agonist ivuxolimab. The receptors come from an adult with an advanced solid tumor such as melanoma, head and neck, liver or kidney cancer. Both conserved end residues are part of each CDR3. The D gene is left open where the match is weak. Clone size is not always given. Where it is, it says once, few, many or a class for expanded clones.

TRBV6-5	NA	TRBD1	TRBJ2-5	CASRSDRVGETQYF	TGTGCCAGCAGATCAGACAGGGTTGGGGAGACCCAGTACTTC
TRBV19	few	NA	TRBJ2-3	CASSPLRGTDTQYF	TGTGCCAGTAGTCCCCTCAGGGGCACAGATACGCAGTATTTT
TRBV27	NA	NA	TRBJ1-5	CASSTGVGHQPQHF	TGTGCCAGCAGTACAGGCGTGGGGCATCAGCCCCAGCATTTT
TRBV9	NA	NA	TRBJ2-3	CASSVAPASTDTQYF	TGTGCCAGCAGCGTAGCCCCGGCTAGCACAGATACGCAGTATTTT
TRBV9	NA	NA	TRBJ1-1	CASSTVEGTEAFF	TGTGCCAGCAGCACCGTTGAGGGCACTGAAGCTTTCTTT
TRBV11-2	NA	TRBD2	TRBJ2-7	CASSLETRGASYEQYF	TGTGCCAGCAGCTTAGAAACGCGGGGGGCCTCCTACGAGCAGTACTTC
TRBV27	NA	NA	TRBJ2-7	CASSFGQGLYRYEQYF	TGTGCCAGCAGTTTTGGGCAGGGCCTGTATAGGTACGAGCAGTACTTC
TRBV11-1	NA	NA	TRBJ2-7	CASSDGSSYEQYF	TGTGCCAGTTCGGACGGGAGCTCCTACGAGCAGTACTTC
TRBV4-1	NA	NA	TRBJ2-2	CASSHSGELFF	TGCGCCAGCAGCCATTCCGGGGAGCTGTTTTTT
TRBV7-8	NA	TRBD1	TRBJ2-6	CASSLSRGPGANVLTF	TGTGCCAGCAGCTTGAGCAGGGGGCCTGGGGCCAACGTCCTGACTTTC
TRBV5-1	NA	NA	TRBJ1-2	CASSPTLGPRANYGYTF	TGCGCCAGCAGCCCTACCTTGGGACCGAGAGCTAACTATGGCTACACCTTC
TRBV27	NA	TRBD1	TRBJ1-2	CASSTTGDFDGYTF	TGTGCCAGCAGTACAACAGGGGACTTCGATGGCTACACCTTC
TRBV29-1	NA	TRBD2	TRBJ2-7	CSVELGIGTSTYEQYF	TGCAGCGTTGAACTTGGAATAGGGACTAGTACCTACGAGCAGTACTTC
TRBV9	NA	NA	TRBJ2-7	CASSGLGYEQYF	TGTGCCAGCAGTGGCCTAGGGTACGAGCAGTACTTC
TRBV4-1	NA	NA	TRBJ2-7	CASSQTPGAGGSSYEQYF	TGCGCCAGCAGCCAAACACCAGGGGCAGGCGGAAGCTCCTACGAGCAGTACTTC
TRBV6-1	NA	TRBD1	TRBJ2-7	CASSQGAKGTYEQYF	TGTGCCAGCAGTCAGGGGGCTAAGGGTACCTACGAGCAGTACTTC
TRBV7-9	NA	NA	TRBJ2-5	CASSPRTVPQETQYF	TGTGCCAGCAGCCCCCGGACGGTCCCCCAAGAGACCCAGTACTTC
TRBV7-2	NA	TRBD1	TRBJ1-3	CASSHTGDSGNTIYF	TGTGCCAGCAGCCATACAGGGGATTCTGGAAACACCATATATTTT
TRBV19	NA	NA	TRBJ1-2	CASSIGRYGYTF	TGTGCCAGTAGTATTGGCCGGTATGGCTACACCTTC
TRBV5-4	NA	TRBD2	TRBJ2-7	CASSFGVAGASYEQYF	TGTGCCAGCAGCTTTGGGGTAGCGGGGGCCTCCTACGAGCAGTACTTC
TRBV7-9	NA	NA	TRBJ2-7	CASTPALGDEQYF	TGTGCCAGCACCCCCGCGTTGGGGGACGAGCAGTACTTC
TRBV6-4	NA	NA	TRBJ2-7	CASSDSESDEQYF	TGTGCCAGCAGTGACTCAGAATCCGACGAGCAGTACTTC
TRBV27	NA	TRBD1	TRBJ2-5	CASSSGQGQETQYF	TGTGCCAGCAGTTCGGGACAGGGGCAAGAGACCCAGTACTTC
TRBV27	NA	TRBD1	TRBJ2-3	CASGTGGVMDTQYF	TGTGCCAGTGGGACAGGGGGCGTGATGGATACGCAGTATTTT
TRBV19	NA	TRBD2	TRBJ2-2	CASSIRDSGGASGELFF	TGTGCCAGTAGTATTAGGGATAGCGGGGGGGCATCCGGGGAGCTGTTTTTT
TRBV11-3	NA	TRBD1	TRBJ2-3	CASSLGQGLADTQYF	TGTGCCAGCAGCTTGGGACAGGGGCTCGCAGATACGCAGTATTTT
TRBV5-6	NA	TRBD1	TRBJ2-1	CASSLGLGQGAYNEQFF	TGTGCCAGCAGCTTGGGCCTTGGACAGGGGGCATACAATGAGCAGTTCTTC
TRBV11-2	NA	NA	TRBJ2-5	CASSLPPFGSETQYF	TGTGCCAGCAGCTTACCCCCCTTTGGTTCCGAGACCCAGTACTTC
TRBV19	NA	NA	TRBJ1-1	CASSLGTNTEAFF	TGTGCCAGTAGTCTGGGAACTAACACTGAAGCTTTCTTT
TRBV28	NA	TRBD1	TRBJ2-7	CASRRRQGASNEQYF	TGTGCCAGCAGACGGCGACAGGGGGCTTCGAACGAGCAGTACTTC
TRBV6-5	NA	TRBD1	TRBJ1-1	CASTEGTGMNTEAFF	TGTGCCAGCACCGAGGGGACAGGGATGAACACTGAAGCTTTCTTT
TRBV6-1	NA	NA	TRBJ1-2	CASSEFNYGYTF	TGTGCCAGCAGTGAATTTAACTATGGCTACACCTTC
TRBV7-8	NA	TRBD1	TRBJ1-1	CASSLGQGAGVNTEAFF	TGTGCCAGCAGCTTAGGGCAGGGGGCGGGGGTGAACACTGAAGCTTTCTTT
TRBV14	NA	NA	TRBJ2-5	CASSQMVSAVQETQYF	TGTGCCAGCAGCCAAATGGTATCGGCGGTACAAGAGACCCAGTACTTC
TRBV28	NA	NA	TRBJ2-7	CASSLISGGGEEF	TGTGCCAGCAGTTTGATATCCGGGGGCGGTGAAGAGTTC
TRBV5-6	NA	NA	TRBJ2-5	CASSLAGTKETQYF	TGTGCCAGCAGCTTGGCCGGGACAAAAGAGACCCAGTACTTC
TRBV29-1	NA	TRBD1	TRBJ2-1	CSVVVQGKDEQFF	TGCAGCGTTGTGGTACAGGGGAAGGATGAGCAGTTCTTC
TRBV28	NA	TRBD1	TRBJ2-1	CASTPQGTGGYEQFF	TGTGCCAGCACCCCTCAGGGGACAGGGGGATATGAGCAGTTCTTC
TRBV14	NA	NA	TRBJ1-2	CASSQDRYGGLIYGYTF	TGTGCCAGCAGCCAAGATAGATATGGCGGTTTGATCTATGGCTACACCTTC
TRBV6-5	few	NA	TRBJ2-7	CASTETASREQYF	TGTGCCAGCACTGAGACCGCGTCGCGCGAGCAGTACTTC
TRBV7-2	NA	TRBD2	TRBJ2-7	CASSWTDRGGYEQYF	TGTGCCAGCAGCTGGACCGACCGGGGGGGCTACGAGCAGTACTTC